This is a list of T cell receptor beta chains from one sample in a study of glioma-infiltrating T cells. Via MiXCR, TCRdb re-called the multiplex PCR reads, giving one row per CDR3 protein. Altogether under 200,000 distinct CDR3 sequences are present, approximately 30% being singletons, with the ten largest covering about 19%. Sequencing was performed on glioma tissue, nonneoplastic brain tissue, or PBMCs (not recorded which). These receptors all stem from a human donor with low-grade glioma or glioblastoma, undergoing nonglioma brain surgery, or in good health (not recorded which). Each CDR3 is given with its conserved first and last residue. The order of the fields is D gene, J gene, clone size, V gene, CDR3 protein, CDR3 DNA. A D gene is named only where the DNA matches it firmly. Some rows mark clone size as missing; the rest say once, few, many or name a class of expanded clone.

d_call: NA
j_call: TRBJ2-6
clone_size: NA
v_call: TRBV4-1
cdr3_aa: CASSQEHGGGAGANVRTF
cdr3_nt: TGCGCCAGCAGCCAAGAGCACGGAGGGGGCGCTGGGGCCAACGTCCGGACTTTC

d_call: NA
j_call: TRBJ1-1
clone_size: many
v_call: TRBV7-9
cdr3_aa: CASSGRDDYTEAFF
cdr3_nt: TGTGCCAGCAGCGGTAGGGACGATTACACTGAAGCTTTCTTT

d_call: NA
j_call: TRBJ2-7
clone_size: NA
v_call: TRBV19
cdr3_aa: CASSIAGREQYF
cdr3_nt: TGTGCCAGTAGTATAGCGGGACGCGAGCAGTACTTC

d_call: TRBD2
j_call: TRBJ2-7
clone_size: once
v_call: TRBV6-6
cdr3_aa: CASSYSSLAGEEQYF
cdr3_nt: TGTGCCAGCAGTTACTCATCCCTAGCGGGTGAGGAGCAGTACTTC

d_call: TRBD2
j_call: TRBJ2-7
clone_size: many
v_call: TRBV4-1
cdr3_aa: CASSQARASGSSYEQYF
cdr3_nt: TGCGCCAGCAGCCAAGCTCGTGCAAGCGGGAGCTCCTACGAGCAGTACTTC

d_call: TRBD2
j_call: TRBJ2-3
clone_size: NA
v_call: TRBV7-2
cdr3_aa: CASSLVARAGGLDRQYF
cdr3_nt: TGTGCCAGCAGCTTAGTTGCACGCGCGGGAGGCCTAGATAGGCAGTATTTT

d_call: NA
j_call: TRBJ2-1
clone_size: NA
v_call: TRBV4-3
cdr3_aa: CASSAGWTRRYNEQFF
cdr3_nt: TGCGCCAGCAGCGCAGGTTGGACCAGGAGGTACAATGAGCAGTTCTTC

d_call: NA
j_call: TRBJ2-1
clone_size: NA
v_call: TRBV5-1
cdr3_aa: CASSLQGSYNEQFF
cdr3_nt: TGCGCCAGCAGCTTGCAGGGTTCCTACAATGAGCAGTTCTTC

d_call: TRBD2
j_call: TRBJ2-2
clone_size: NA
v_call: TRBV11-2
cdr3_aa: CASSSSGRSVGELFF
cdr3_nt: TGTGCCAGCAGCTCTAGCGGGAGAAGTGTCGGGGAGCTGTTTTTT

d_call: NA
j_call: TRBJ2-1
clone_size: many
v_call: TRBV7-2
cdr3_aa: CASSLSLDSNEQFF
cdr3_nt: TGTGCCAGCAGCCTAAGCTTAGATAGCAATGAGCAGTTCTTC

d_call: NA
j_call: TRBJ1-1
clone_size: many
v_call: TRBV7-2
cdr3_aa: CASSSTGVPNTEAFF
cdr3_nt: TGTGCCAGCAGCTCTACCGGGGTTCCGAACACTGAAGCTTTCTTT

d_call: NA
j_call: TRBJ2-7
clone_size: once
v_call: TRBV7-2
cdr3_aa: CVSSLTGDEQYF
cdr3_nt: TGTGTTAGCAGCTTAACTGGGGACGAGCAGTACTTC

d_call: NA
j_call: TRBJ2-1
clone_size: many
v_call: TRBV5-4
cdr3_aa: CASSLATADNEQFF
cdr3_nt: TGTGCCAGCAGCTTGGCCACGGCTGACAATGAGCAGTTCTTC

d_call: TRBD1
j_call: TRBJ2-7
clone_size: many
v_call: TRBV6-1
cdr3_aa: CASSRDRGSYEQYF
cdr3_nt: TGTGCCAGCAGCCGCGACAGGGGGAGCTACGAGCAGTACTTC